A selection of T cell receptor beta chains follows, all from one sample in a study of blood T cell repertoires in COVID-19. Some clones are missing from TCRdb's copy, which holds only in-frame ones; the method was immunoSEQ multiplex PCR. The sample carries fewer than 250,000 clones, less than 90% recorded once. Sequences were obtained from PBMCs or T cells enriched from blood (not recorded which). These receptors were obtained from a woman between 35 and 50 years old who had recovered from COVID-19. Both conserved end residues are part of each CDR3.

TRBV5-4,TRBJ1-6,CASSTRSSPLHF
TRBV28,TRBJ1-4,CASSLPRTVSNEKLFF
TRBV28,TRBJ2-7,CASSAMTSGSLYEQYF
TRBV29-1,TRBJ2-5,CSVLAWDSQETQYF
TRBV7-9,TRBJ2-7,CASSLASGGPGEQYF
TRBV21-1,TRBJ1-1,CASSKIYRAAEAFF
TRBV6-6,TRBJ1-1,CASSLSDTEAFF
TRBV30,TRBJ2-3,CAWRVADTQYF
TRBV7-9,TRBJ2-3,CASSLGTGSTDTQYF
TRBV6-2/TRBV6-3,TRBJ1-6,CASSYALGSVIGSPLHF